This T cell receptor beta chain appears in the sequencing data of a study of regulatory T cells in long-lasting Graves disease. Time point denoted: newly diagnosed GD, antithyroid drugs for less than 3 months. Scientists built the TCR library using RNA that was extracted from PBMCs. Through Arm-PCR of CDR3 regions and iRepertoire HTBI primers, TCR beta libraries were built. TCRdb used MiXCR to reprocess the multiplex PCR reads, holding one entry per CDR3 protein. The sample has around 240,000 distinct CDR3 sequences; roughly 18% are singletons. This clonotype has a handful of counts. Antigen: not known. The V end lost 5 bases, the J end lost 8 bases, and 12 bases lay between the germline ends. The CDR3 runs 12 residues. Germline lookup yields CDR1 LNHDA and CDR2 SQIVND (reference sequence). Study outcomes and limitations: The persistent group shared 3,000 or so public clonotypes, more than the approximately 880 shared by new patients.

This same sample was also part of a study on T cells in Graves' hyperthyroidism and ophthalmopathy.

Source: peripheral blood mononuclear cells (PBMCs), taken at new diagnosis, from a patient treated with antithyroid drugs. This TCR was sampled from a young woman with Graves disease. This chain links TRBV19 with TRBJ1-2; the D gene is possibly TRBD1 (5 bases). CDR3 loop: CASSERGEGYTF. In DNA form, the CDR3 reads TGTGCCAGTAGTGAACGGGGCGAAGGCTACACCTTC.